This T cell receptor beta chain is drawn from a study of blood T cell repertoires in COVID-19. TCRdb's table, derived via immunoSEQ multiplex PCR, lists solely in-frame clones and lacks some. The repertoire includes more than 200,000 clones, approximately 90% of them detected once, and more than 8.5% sits in the top ten. The CDR3 extends over 13 amino acids. V lost 2 bases and J 6 bases, leaving 11 bases between the germline ends. Germline loops: CDR1 SGHDT, CDR2 YYEEEE. The chain links TRBV5-6 to TRBJ1-2; no definite D call. This clonotype was obtained from a woman aged 50 to 65 with COVID-19, enrolled during active disease. Specimen: peripheral blood. In DNA, the CDR3 is TGTGCCAGCAGCTTCACCGGTACAGATGGCTACACCTTC. Protein: CASSFTGTDGYTF.